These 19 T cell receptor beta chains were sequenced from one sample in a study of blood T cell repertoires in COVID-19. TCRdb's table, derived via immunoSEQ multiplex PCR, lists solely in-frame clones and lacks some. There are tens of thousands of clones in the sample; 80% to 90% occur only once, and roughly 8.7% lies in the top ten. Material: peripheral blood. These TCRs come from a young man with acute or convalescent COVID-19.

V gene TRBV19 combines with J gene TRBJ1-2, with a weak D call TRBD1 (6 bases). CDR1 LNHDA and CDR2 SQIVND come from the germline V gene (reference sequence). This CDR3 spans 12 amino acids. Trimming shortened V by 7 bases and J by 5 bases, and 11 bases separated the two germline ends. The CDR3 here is CASTKDSYGYTF. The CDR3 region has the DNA TGTGCCAGTACGAAGGACAGTTATGGCTACACCTTC.

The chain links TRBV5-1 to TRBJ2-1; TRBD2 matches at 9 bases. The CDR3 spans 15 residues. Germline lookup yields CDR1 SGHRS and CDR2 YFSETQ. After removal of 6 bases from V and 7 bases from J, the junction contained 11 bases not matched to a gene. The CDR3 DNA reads TGCGCCAGCACCCCACGCGGGAGGGCCGAGAATGAGCAGTTCTTC. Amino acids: CASTPRGRAENEQFF.

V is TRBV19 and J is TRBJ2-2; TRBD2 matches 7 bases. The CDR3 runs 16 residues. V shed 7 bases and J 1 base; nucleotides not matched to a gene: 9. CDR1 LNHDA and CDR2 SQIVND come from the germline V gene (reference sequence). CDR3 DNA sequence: TGTGCCAGTACTTCTCCTAGCGGAATGAACACCGGGGAGCTGTTTTTT. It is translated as CASTSPSGMNTGELFF.

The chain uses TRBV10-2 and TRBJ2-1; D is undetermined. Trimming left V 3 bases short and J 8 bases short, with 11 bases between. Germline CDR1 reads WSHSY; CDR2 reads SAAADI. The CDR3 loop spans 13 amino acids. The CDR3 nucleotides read TGCGCCAGCAGTGAAAGAACCGGAGATGAGCAGTTCTTC. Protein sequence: CASSERTGDEQFF.

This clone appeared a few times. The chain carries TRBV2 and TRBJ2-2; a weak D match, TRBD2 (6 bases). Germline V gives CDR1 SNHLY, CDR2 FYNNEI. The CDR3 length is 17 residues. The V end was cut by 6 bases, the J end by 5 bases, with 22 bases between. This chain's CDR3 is CASRTETRIRRTGELFF. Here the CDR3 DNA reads TGTGCCAGCAGAACCGAGACTAGGATCCGAAGGACCGGGGAGCTGTTTTTT.

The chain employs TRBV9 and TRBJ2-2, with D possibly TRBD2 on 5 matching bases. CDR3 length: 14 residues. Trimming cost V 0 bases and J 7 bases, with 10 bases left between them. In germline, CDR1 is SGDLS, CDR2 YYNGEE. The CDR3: CASSVVGGGGELFF. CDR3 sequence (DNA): TGTGCCAGCAGCGTAGTCGGTGGAGGCGGGGAGCTGTTTTTT.

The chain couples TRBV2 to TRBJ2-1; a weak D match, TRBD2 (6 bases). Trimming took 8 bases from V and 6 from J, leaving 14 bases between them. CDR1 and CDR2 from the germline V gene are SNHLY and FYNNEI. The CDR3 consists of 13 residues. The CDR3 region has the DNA TGTGCCAGCCGTAGCGGTCCGGCCAATGAGCAGTTCTTC. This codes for CASRSGPANEQFF. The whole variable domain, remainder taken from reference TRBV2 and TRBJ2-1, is EPEVTQTPSHQVTQMGQEVILRCVPISNHLYFYWYRQILGQKVEFLVSFYNNEISEKSEIFDDQFSVERPDGSNFTLKIRSTKLEDSAMYFCASRSGPANEQFFGPGTRLTVL.

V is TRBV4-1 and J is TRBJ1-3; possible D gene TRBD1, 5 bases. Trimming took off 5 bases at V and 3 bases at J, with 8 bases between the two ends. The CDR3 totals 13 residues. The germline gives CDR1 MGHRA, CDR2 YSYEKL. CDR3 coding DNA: TGCGCCAGCAGCGGGGGGTTTGGAAACACCATATATTTT. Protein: CASSGGFGNTIYF.

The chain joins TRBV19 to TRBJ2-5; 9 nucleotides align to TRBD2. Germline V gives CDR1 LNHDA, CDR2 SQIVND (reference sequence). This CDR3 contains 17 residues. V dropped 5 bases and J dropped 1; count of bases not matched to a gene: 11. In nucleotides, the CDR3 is TGTGCCAGTAGTCTCCAGAGACTAGCGGAGGGCCAAGAGACCCAGTACTTC. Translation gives CASSLQRLAEGQETQYF.

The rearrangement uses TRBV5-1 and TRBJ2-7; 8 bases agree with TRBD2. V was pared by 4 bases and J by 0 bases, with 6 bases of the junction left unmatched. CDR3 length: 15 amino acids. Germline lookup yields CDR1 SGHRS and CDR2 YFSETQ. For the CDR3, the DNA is TGCGCCAGCAGCCAAATAGCGGGAACCTCCTACGAGCAGTACTTC. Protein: CASSQIAGTSYEQYF. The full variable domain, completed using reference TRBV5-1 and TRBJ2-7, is KAGVTQTPRYLIKTRGQQVTLSCSPISGHRSVSWYQQTPGQGLQFLFEYFSETQRNKGNFPGRFSGRQFSNSRSEMNVSTLELGDSALYLCASSQIAGTSYEQYFGPGTRLTVT.

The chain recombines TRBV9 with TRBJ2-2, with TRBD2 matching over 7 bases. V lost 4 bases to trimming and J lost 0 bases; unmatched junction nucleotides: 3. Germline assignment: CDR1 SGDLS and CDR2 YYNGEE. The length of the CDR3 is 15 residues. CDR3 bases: TGTGCCAGCAGCACCGGGACTACGAACACCGGGGAGCTGTTTTTT. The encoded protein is CASSTGTTNTGELFF.

CDR3 bases: TGTGCCAGCACCCCCGAGCGGTACAATGAGCAGTTCTTC. The encoded protein is CASTPERYNEQFF. The chain combines TRBV7-8 with TRBJ2-1, with D possibly being TRBD2 (5 bases). With 7 bases removed from V and 4 bases from J, the gap between germline ends came to 11 bases. Germline V gene sequence: CDR1 SGHVS, CDR2 FQNEAQ. The CDR3 consists of 13 residues. Full variable domain (remainder filled in from reference TRBV7-8 and TRBJ2-1): GAGVSQSPRYKVAKRGQDVALRCDPISGHVSLFWYQQALGQGPEFLTYFQNEAQLDKSGLPSDRFFAERPEGSVSTLKIQRTQQEDSAVYLCASTPERYNEQFFGPGTRLTVL.

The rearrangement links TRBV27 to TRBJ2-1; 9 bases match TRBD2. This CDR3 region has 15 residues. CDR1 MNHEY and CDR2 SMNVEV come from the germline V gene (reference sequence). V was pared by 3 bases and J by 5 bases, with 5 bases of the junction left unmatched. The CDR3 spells CASSLGGRANNEQFF. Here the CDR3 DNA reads TGTGCCAGCAGTTTGGGCGGGAGGGCCAACAATGAGCAGTTCTTC.

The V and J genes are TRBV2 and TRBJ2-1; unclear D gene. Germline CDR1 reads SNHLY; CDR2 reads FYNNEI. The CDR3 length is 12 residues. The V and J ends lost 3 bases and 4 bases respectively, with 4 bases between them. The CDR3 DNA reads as TGTGCCAGCAGTGATAGTTACAATGAGCAGTTCTTC. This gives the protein CASSDSYNEQFF. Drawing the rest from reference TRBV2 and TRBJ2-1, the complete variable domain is EPEVTQTPSHQVTQMGQEVILRCVPISNHLYFYWYRQILGQKVEFLVSFYNNEISEKSEIFDDQFSVERPDGSNFTLKIRSTKLEDSAMYFCASSDSYNEQFFGPGTRLTVL.

The CDR3 sequence is CASSLTSGREQFF. CDR3 nucleotides: TGTGCCAGCAGTCTAACTAGCGGGAGGGAGCAGTTCTTC. This chain uses TRBV27 with TRBJ2-1, with 12 bases matching TRBD2. V shed 5 bases, J shed 10 bases, and the junction held 3 bases outside the gene matches. The CDR3 sequence is 13 residues long. In germline, CDR1 is MNHEY, CDR2 SMNVEV (reference sequence).

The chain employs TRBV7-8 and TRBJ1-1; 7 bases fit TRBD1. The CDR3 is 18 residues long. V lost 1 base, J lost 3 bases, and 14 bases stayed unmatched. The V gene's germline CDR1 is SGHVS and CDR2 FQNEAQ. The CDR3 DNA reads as TGTGCCAGCAGCTTAGGAGTAAGTGGCAGGGGGACGCACACTGAAGCTTTCTTT. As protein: CASSLGVSGRGTHTEAFF.

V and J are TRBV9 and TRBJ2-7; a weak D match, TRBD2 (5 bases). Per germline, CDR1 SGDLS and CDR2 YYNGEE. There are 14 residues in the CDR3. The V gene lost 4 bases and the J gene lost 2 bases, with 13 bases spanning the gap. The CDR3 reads CASSPSGDPYEQYF. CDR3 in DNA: TGTGCCAGCAGCCCCTCCGGGGATCCCTACGAGCAGTACTTC. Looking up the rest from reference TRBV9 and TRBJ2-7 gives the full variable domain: DSGVTQTPKHLITATGQRVTLRCSPRSGDLSVYWYQQSLDQGLQFLIQYYNGEERAKGNILERFSAQQFPDLHSELNLSSLELGDSALYFCASSPSGDPYEQYFGPGTRLTVT.

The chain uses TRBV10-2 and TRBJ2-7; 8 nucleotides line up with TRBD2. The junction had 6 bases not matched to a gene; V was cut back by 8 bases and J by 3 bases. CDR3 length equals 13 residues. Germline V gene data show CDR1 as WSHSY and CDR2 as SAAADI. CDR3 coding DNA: TGCGCCAGCCGAAGCGGGAGTAACTACGAGCAGTACTTC. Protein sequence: CASRSGSNYEQYF.

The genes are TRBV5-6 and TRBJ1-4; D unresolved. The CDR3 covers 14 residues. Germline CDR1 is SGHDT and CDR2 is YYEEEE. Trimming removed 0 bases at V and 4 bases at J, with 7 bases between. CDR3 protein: CASSLGWHNEKLFF. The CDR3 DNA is TGTGCCAGCAGCTTGGGCTGGCATAATGAAAAACTGTTTTTT.